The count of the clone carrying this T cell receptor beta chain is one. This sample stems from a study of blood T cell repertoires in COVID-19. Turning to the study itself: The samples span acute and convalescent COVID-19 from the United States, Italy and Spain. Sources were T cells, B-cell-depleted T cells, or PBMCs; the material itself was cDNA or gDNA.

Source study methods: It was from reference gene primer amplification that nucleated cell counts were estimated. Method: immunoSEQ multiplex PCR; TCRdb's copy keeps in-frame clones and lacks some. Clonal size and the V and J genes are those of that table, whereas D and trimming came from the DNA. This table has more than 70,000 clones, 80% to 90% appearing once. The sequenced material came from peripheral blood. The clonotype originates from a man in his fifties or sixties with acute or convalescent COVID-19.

The CDR3 sequence is CASSQGPGLAKNIQYF. The CDR3, as DNA: TGTGCCAGCAGCCAAGGTCCGGGACTAGCCAAAAACATTCAGTACTTC. The genes are TRBV3-1 (or the pseudogene TRBV3-2) and TRBJ2-4, with a tentative D call TRBD2 (6 bases). This CDR3 is 16 amino acids long. Trimming stripped 1 base from V and 0 bases from J, with 10 bases between. Germline assignment: CDR1 LGHDT and CDR2 YNNKEL (reference sequence).